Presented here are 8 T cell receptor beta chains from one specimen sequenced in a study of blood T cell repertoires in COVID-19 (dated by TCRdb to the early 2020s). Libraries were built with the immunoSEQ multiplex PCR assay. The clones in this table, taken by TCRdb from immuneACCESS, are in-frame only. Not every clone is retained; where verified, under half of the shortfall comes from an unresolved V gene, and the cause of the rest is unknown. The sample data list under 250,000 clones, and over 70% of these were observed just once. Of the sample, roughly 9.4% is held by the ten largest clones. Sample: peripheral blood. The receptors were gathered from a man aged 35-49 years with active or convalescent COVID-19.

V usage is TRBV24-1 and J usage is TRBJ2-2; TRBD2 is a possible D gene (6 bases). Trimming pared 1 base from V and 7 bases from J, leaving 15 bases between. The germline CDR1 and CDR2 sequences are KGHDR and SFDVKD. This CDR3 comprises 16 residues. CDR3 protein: CATSDFFGSGNGELFF. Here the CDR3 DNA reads TGTGCCACCAGTGATTTTTTCGGGAGTGGGAACGGGGAGCTGTTTTTT.

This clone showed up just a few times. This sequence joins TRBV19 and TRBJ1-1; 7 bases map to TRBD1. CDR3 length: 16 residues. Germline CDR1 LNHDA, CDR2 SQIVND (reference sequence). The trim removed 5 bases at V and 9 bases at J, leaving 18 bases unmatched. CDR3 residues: CASSPQTGPTTSKAFF. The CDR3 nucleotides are TGTGCCAGTAGTCCTCAGACAGGGCCGACCACATCCAAAGCTTTCTTT.

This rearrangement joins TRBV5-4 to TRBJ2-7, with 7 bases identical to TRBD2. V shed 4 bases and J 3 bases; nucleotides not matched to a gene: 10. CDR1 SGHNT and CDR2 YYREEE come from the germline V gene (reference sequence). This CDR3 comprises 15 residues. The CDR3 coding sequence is TGTGCCAGCAGCCCGGGCGCGGGAGAAAACTACGAGCAGTACTTC. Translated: CASSPGAGENYEQYF.

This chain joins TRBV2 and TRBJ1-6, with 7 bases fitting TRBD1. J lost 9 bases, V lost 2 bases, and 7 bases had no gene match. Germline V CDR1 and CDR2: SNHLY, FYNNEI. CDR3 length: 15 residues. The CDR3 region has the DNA TGTGCCAGCAGTGAACAGGACAGGTTGGGTTCACCCCTCCACTTT. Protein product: CASSEQDRLGSPLHF.

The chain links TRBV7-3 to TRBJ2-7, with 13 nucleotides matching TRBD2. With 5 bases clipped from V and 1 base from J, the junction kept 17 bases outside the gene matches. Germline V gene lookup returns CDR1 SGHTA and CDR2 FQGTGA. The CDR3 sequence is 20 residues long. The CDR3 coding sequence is TGTGCCAGCAGCGAACAACCCGTAGGGACTAGCGGGGCCCGTTCCTACGAGCAGTACTTC. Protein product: CASSEQPVGTSGARSYEQYF.

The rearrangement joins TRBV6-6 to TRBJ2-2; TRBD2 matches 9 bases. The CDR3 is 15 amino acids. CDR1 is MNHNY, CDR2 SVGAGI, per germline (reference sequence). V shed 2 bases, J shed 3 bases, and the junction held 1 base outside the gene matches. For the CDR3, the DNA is TGTGCCAGCAGTTACGGCGGGAGGGACACCGGGGAGCTGTTTTTT. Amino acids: CASSYGGRDTGELFF.

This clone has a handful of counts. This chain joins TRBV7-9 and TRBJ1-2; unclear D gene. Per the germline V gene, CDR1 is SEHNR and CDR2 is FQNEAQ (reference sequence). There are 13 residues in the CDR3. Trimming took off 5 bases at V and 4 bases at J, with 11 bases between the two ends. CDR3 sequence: CASSRENSYGYTF. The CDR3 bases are TGTGCCAGCAGCCGTGAGAACAGCTATGGCTACACCTTC. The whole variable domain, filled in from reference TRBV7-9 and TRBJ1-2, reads DTGVSQNPRHKITKRGQNVTFRCDPISEHNRLYWYRQTLGQGPEFLTYFQNEAQLEKSRLLSDRFSAERPKGSFSTLEIQRTEQGDSAMYLCASSRENSYGYTFGSGTRLTVV.

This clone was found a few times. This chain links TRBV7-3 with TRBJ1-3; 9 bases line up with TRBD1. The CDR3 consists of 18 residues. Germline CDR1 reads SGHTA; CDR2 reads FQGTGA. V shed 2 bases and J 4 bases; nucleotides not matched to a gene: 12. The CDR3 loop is CASSLGGTGGASGNTIYF. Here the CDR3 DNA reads TGTGCCAGCAGCTTAGGAGGTACAGGGGGCGCAAGCGGAAACACCATATATTTT. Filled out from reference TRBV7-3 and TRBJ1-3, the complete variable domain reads GAGVSQTPSNKVTEKGKYVELRCDPISGHTALYWYRQSLGQGPEFLIYFQGTGAADDSGLPNDRFFAVRPEGSVSTLKIQRTERGDSAVYLCASSLGGTGGASGNTIYFGEGSWLTVV.